One sample yielded the 5 T cell receptor beta chains listed below, sequenced in a study of technical replicates of blood from several donors. Sequencing was performed with immunoSEQ multiplex PCR; in TCRdb, only in-frame clones are kept and a portion is missing. The sample contains tens of thousands of clones, just under 95% of which appear only once. Sequenced: T cells isolated from PBMCs. These receptors originate from a human donor in good health.

The chain carries TRBV5-1 and TRBJ2-6; tentatively, D is TRBD2 (7 bases). The CDR3 has 16 amino acids. Germline CDR1 reads SGHRS; CDR2 reads YFSETQ. V dropped 1 base and J dropped 4 bases, with 12 bases sitting between them. CDR3 amino acids: CASSLNGGQGANVLTF. As DNA, the CDR3 is TGCGCCAGCAGCTTGAACGGGGGGCAAGGGGCCAACGTCCTGACTTTC.

The rearrangement uses TRBV4-1 and TRBJ2-7, with D perhaps matching TRBD2 (6 bases). Germline V CDR1 and CDR2: MGHRA, YSYEKL. CDR3 length equals 16 residues. V lost 0 bases to trimming and J lost 5 bases, with 17 bases between them. CDR3: CASSQDRDFGFDEQYF. CDR3 DNA: TGCGCCAGCAGCCAAGATAGGGACTTTGGGTTTGACGAGCAGTACTTC.

The chain uses TRBV7-7 and TRBJ2-5; TRBD1 matches 11 bases. CDR3 length equals 16 residues. CDR1 and CDR2 from the germline V gene are SSHAT and FNYEAQ (reference sequence). J was trimmed by 0 bases and V by 7 bases; bases with no gene match: 7. The CDR3 nucleotides are TGTGCCAGCATTGATGGGGACAGGGGGGACCAAGAGACCCAGTACTTC. Protein: CASIDGDRGDQETQYF.

This sequence joins TRBV19 and TRBJ2-1; D perhaps matches TRBD2 (6 bases). Germline V gene data show CDR1 as LNHDA and CDR2 as SQIVND (reference sequence). The V end was cut by 5 bases, the J end by 8 bases, with 25 bases between. The CDR3 runs 17 residues. The CDR3 nucleotides are TGTGCCAGTAGTGAGGTGACTAGTCGTTCTTCGTCCGATGAGCAGTTCTTC. Protein sequence: CASSEVTSRSSSDEQFF.

This chain links TRBV29-1 with TRBJ1-1; D uncertain. Looked up from germline, CDR1 is SQVTM and CDR2 is ANQGSEA. Trimming removed 6 bases at V and 0 bases at J, with 11 bases between. The CDR3 covers 13 residues. The CDR3 nucleotides are TGCAGCGTGAAGAGAACTATGAACACTGAAGCTTTCTTT. This encodes CSVKRTMNTEAFF.